Following are 30 T cell receptor beta chains from one sample sequenced in a study of cytomegalovirus exposure and HLA in healthy donors. The primer mix had 60 Vbeta and 13 Jbeta primers. Assay: immunoSEQ multiplex PCR; the TCRdb copy retains only in-frame clones and omits some. The sample lists under 250,000 clones; about 75% were seen once. Specimen: PBMCs. All receptors derive from a male donor in good health and CMV-seronegative.

The sample holds a few counts of this clone. The chain has TRBV6-4 and TRBJ1-2; 7 nucleotides align to TRBD1. V dropped 3 bases and J dropped 8; count of bases not matched to a gene: 6. Per the germline V gene, CDR1 is MRHNA and CDR2 is SNTAGT. The CDR3 length is 13 residues. The CDR3 DNA reads TGTGCCAGCAGTGAGGACAGGCTTGGAGGCTACACCTTC. Protein product: CASSEDRLGGYTF.

This clone was detected a few times. The CDR3 here is CASSPTSASSYEQYF. CDR3 coding DNA: TGTGCCAGCAGTCCGACTAGCGCAAGCTCCTACGAGCAGTACTTC. The chain is built from TRBV11-3 and TRBJ2-7, with TRBD2 matching over 8 bases. Trimming removed 6 bases from V and 0 bases from J; junction bases left unmatched: 7. Germline CDR1 SGHNT, CDR2 YENEEA. The CDR3 extends over 15 amino acids.

The V call is TRBV7-3, the J call TRBJ2-7; 7 nucleotides agree with TRBD2. CDR1 is SGHTA and CDR2 is FQGTGA in the germline V gene. J was trimmed by 7 bases and V by 1 base; bases with no gene match: 7. The length of the CDR3 is 14 residues. The CDR3 reads CASSLKGGPGEQYF. As DNA, the CDR3 is TGTGCCAGCAGCTTAAAGGGAGGGCCGGGGGAGCAGTACTTC.

The gene calls are TRBV4-3 and TRBJ2-1, with 10 positions matching TRBD2. Trimming removed 0 bases from V and 7 bases from J; junction bases left unmatched: 3. Germline values: CDR1 LGHNA, CDR2 YSLEER. The CDR3 is made up of 15 amino acids. The CDR3 DNA sequence: TGCGCCAGCAGCCAAGATCCGACTAGCGGGAATGAGCAGTTCTTC. This encodes CASSQDPTSGNEQFF.

This CDR3 reads CASSPKGAPMLDTQYF. The CDR3 DNA is TGTGCCAGCAGCCCAAAGGGGGCGCCGATGTTGGATACGCAGTATTTT. This rearrangement joins TRBV7-3 to TRBJ2-3, with TRBD1 identical over 7 bases. The ends lost 5 bases at V and 6 bases at J; junction bases unmatched: 14. Germline CDR1 SGHTA, CDR2 FQGTGA. The CDR3 has 16 residues.

The CDR3, as DNA: TGTGCCAGCAGTCCGCCGACAGGGGGACGCAAAGGCTACACCTTC. This gives the protein CASSPPTGGRKGYTF. The rearrangement uses TRBV28 and TRBJ1-2; 9 positions match TRBD1. Germline assignment: CDR1 MDHEN and CDR2 SYDVKM. J was trimmed by 8 bases and V by 5 bases; bases with no gene match: 12. This CDR3 spans 15 amino acids.

The chain carries TRBV7-2 and TRBJ1-5; 8 positions match TRBD1. Germline loops: CDR1 SGHTA, CDR2 FQGNSA. Trimming removed 2 bases from V and 5 bases from J; junction bases left unmatched: 5. The CDR3 has 15 amino acids. The CDR3 sequence is CASSLRQGADQPQHF. CDR3 DNA sequence: TGTGCCAGCAGCTTACGGCAGGGGGCGGATCAGCCCCAGCATTTT.

The genes are TRBV9 and TRBJ1-1; D is possibly TRBD1 (5 bases). Between the trimmed V and J ends, which lost 3 bases and 1 base, there was a span of 10 bases. This CDR3 contains 14 residues. CDR1 is SGDLS, CDR2 YYNGEE, per germline. In DNA form, the CDR3 reads TGTGCCAGCAGCGGTAACAGGCGGAACACTGAAGCTTTCTTT. It encodes CASSGNRRNTEAFF. The full variable domain, in which reference TRBV9 and TRBJ1-1 provide the parts outside the CDR3, is DSGVTQTPKHLITATGQRVTLRCSPRSGDLSVYWYQQSLDQGLQFLIQYYNGEERAKGNILERFSAQQFPDLHSELNLSSLELGDSALYFCASSGNRRNTEAFFGQGTRLTVV.

This chain uses TRBV28 with TRBJ1-2, with D perhaps TRBD1 (6 bases). Per germline, CDR1 MDHEN and CDR2 SYDVKM. The CDR3 extends over 12 amino acids. Trimming cost V 11 bases and J 7 bases, with 17 bases left between them. Here the CDR3 reads CAWGFGGGGYTF. In nucleotides, the CDR3 is TGTGCCTGGGGATTTGGGGGCGGTGGCTACACCTTC.

The chain uses TRBV2 and TRBJ1-2; the match to TRBD1 covers 7 bases. Germline lookup yields CDR1 SNHLY and CDR2 FYNNEI. After removal of 4 bases from V and 8 bases from J, the junction contained 10 bases not matched to a gene. This CDR3 is built from 14 residues. In DNA, the CDR3 is TGTGCCAGCAGTGGTATAAAGGGGGCGGAAGGCTACACCTTC. Its translation is CASSGIKGAEGYTF.

The V call is TRBV30, the J call TRBJ1-1; D gene unclear. CDR3 length equals 11 residues. Trimming removed 7 bases from V and 11 bases from J, with 17 bases in between. Per the germline V gene, CDR1 is GTSNPN and CDR2 is SVGIG (reference sequence). The CDR3 DNA follows: TGTGCCTCCACTGGAAGGGAGGTGGCTTTCTTT. Translating gives CASTGREVAFF. The entire variable domain, with the rest obtained from reference TRBV30 and TRBJ1-1, is as follows: SQTIHQWPATLVQPVGSPLSLECTVEGTSNPNLYWYRQAAGRGLQLLFYSVGIGQISSEVPQNLSASRPQDRQFILSSKKLLLSDSGFYLCASTGREVAFFGQGTRLTVV.

This CDR3 reads CAISEGLTSASTDTQYF. DNA of the CDR3: TGTGCCATCAGTGAGGGTTTGACTAGCGCCAGCACAGATACGCAGTATTTT. The chain couples TRBV10-3 to TRBJ2-3; 8 nucleotides align to TRBD2. The CDR3 runs 17 residues. Germline trimming cut 2 bases from V and 0 bases from J; bases unmatched to any gene: 7. Germline V lookup: CDR1 ENHRY, CDR2 SYGVKD.

For this clone: This specimen includes other DNA sequences encoding the same CDR3. The chain employs TRBV6-6 and TRBJ2-5; D ambiguous. Trimming removed 2 bases from V and 4 bases from J, with 8 bases in between. The germline CDR1 and CDR2 sequences are MNHNY and SVGAGI (reference sequence). The CDR3 has 13 amino acids. The CDR3 DNA reads TGTGCCAGCAGTTACACCGATAGAGAGACCCAGTACTTC. Its translation is CASSYTDRETQYF.

This clone was recorded only once. The chain couples TRBV11-3 to TRBJ2-2; 8 bases fit TRBD2. V was pared by 3 bases and J by 4 bases, with 7 bases of the junction left unmatched. CDR3 size: 16 residues. Germline assignment: CDR1 SGHNT and CDR2 YENEEA. The DNA of the CDR3 is TGTGCCAGCAGCTTGGGGCAGCGGGAGCCCACCGGGGAGCTGTTTTTT. This encodes CASSLGQREPTGELFF.

This rearrangement joins TRBV7-2 to TRBJ2-7; 7 bases are a match to TRBD2. J was trimmed by 5 bases and V by 3 bases; bases with no gene match: 7. CDR1 is SGHTA and CDR2 is FQGNSA in the germline V gene. The CDR3 consists of 14 residues. In DNA form, the CDR3 reads TGTGCCAGCAGCTTGGGAGGGGCGGTCAACGAGCAGTACTTC. Residues: CASSLGGAVNEQYF.

The chain has TRBV6-5 and TRBJ1-1, with 9 nucleotides matching TRBD1. This CDR3 is built from 14 residues. Germline CDR1 is MNHEY and CDR2 is SVGAGI. J was trimmed by 0 bases and V by 6 bases; bases with no gene match: 2. CDR3 in DNA: TGTGCCAGCAGCCGGGACAGGGTGAACACTGAAGCTTTCTTT. It specifies CASSRDRVNTEAFF.

The V and J genes are TRBV28 and TRBJ1-1, with 12 bases identical to TRBD1. The CDR3 totals 15 residues. The V gene end was trimmed by 5 bases and the J gene end by 10 bases; junction bases not matched to a gene: 11. Germline CDR1 is MDHEN and CDR2 is SYDVKM. The CDR3 DNA follows: TGTGCCAGCAGTACCTGGGACAGGGGGCTATCGGCAGCTTTCTTT. Its translation is CASSTWDRGLSAAFF.

The chain joins TRBV6-5 to TRBJ2-7; maybe TRBD1 (6 bases). The V end was cut by 0 bases, the J end by 0 bases, with 9 bases between. The CDR3 loop spans 15 amino acids. CDR1 and CDR2 (germline): MNHEY, SVGAGI. The DNA of the CDR3 is TGTGCCAGCAGTTACTCGCCCAGGGGCTCCTACGAGCAGTACTTC. Amino acids: CASSYSPRGSYEQYF.

CDR3 nucleotides: TGTGCCAGCAGCCAGCCGACAGGGTACTATGGCTACACCTTC. Protein: CASSQPTGYYGYTF. The genes are TRBV6-6 and TRBJ1-2, with TRBD1 identical over 7 bases. The ends lost 6 bases at V and 3 bases at J; junction bases unmatched: 7. Germline V gene lookup returns CDR1 MNHNY and CDR2 SVGAGI (reference sequence). This CDR3 comprises 14 residues.

The CDR3, as DNA: TGTGCCAGCACCCGGTCGGGGCAGGGGATATACAATGAGCAGTTCTTC. Amino acids: CASTRSGQGIYNEQFF. The chain has TRBV7-2 and TRBJ2-1; D may be TRBD1 (6 bases). The CDR3 totals 16 residues. V gave up 7 bases and J gave up 4 bases, with 20 bases separating them. Per the germline V gene, CDR1 is SGHTA and CDR2 is FQGNSA.

The chain carries TRBV5-1 and TRBJ2-2; 8 bases match TRBD1. The CDR3 is 17 residues long. Germline CDR1 reads SGHRS; CDR2 reads YFSETQ. V lost 1 base, J lost 1 base, and 6 bases stayed unmatched. CDR3 sequence: CASSLPRTGLNTGELFF. DNA of the CDR3: TGCGCCAGCAGCTTGCCTCGGACAGGGTTGAACACCGGGGAGCTGTTTTTT.

This rearrangement joins TRBV7-9 to TRBJ2-1; a weak D match, TRBD1 (5 bases). Trimming cost V 2 bases and J 5 bases, with 7 bases left between them. CDR3 length equals 13 residues. Germline V gene lookup returns CDR1 SEHNR and CDR2 FQNEAQ (reference sequence). CDR3 protein: CASSLTRDNEQFF. Written as DNA, the CDR3 is TGTGCCAGCAGCTTAACCAGGGACAATGAGCAGTTCTTC.

V usage is TRBV15 and J usage is TRBJ1-1, with a weak D call TRBD1 (6 bases). CDR3 length: 17 residues. In germline, CDR1 is LNHNV, CDR2 YYDKDF (reference sequence). Deletions cut 6 bases from V and 0 bases from J, with 20 bases between. CDR3 sequence reads: CATRGLGGKGLNTEAFF. CDR3 DNA: TGTGCCACCAGGGGCCTAGGGGGTAAGGGCCTGAACACTGAAGCTTTCTTT.

The CDR3 DNA is TGTGCCAGCAGTGAAGCGCTTCGGGGGGTATGGGCCGATACGCAGTATTTT. It is translated as CASSEALRGVWADTQYF. The chain couples TRBV6-1 to TRBJ2-3, with 7 bases that match TRBD2. The CDR3 contains 17 residues. The J segment lost 6 bases and the V segment lost 0 bases, leaving 12 bases of the junction unmatched. Germline V CDR1 and CDR2: MNHNS, SASEGT.

The chain uses TRBV6-6 and TRBJ2-1; 11 nucleotides line up with TRBD1. CDR1 is MNHNY, CDR2 SVGAGI, per germline (reference sequence). J lost 7 bases, V lost 2 bases, and 7 bases had no gene match. This CDR3 contains 16 residues. Here the CDR3 reads CASSYNSGTGGNEQFF. CDR3 nucleotide sequence: TGTGCCAGCAGTTACAATTCAGGGACAGGGGGAAATGAGCAGTTCTTC.

The sample holds one count of this clone. Germline is not matched at one junction end, which may reflect a read error. Other nucleotide sequences in the sample specify the same CDR3. This chain connects TRBV19 to TRBJ2-7; TRBD2 aligns across 8 bases. CDR3 length: 13 residues. Germline V gene data show CDR1 as LNHDA and CDR2 as SQIVND (reference sequence). The CDR3 DNA reads as TGTGCCAGTAGAGCCCGGGGGGGGCGCGAGCAGTATTTC. Its protein product is CASRARGGREQYF.

The rearrangement uses TRBV4-1 and TRBJ2-7; 8 nucleotides match TRBD1. V lost 3 bases to trimming and J lost 4 bases; unmatched junction nucleotides: 5. Germline V gene lookup returns CDR1 MGHRA and CDR2 YSYEKL. CDR3 length: 14 amino acids. This chain's CDR3 is CASSQAGQVYEQYF. DNA of the CDR3: TGCGCCAGCAGCCAGGCGGGACAGGTTTACGAGCAGTACTTC.

In regard to this clone: This specimen includes other DNA sequences encoding the same CDR3. The chain employs TRBV19 and TRBJ1-5; tentative D call: TRBD1 (6 bases). Trimming shortened V by 6 bases and J by 3 bases, and 12 bases separated the two germline ends. CDR1 is LNHDA and CDR2 is SQIVND in the germline V gene (reference sequence). The CDR3 contains 14 residues. CDR3 coding DNA: TGTGCCAGTAGCTCCACAGGGTACAATCAGCCCCAGCATTTT. Residues: CASSSTGYNQPQHF.

V usage is TRBV19 and J usage is TRBJ2-7; D remains ambiguous. This CDR3 spans 13 amino acids. Trimming shortened V by 8 bases and J by 6 bases, and 17 bases separated the two germline ends. CDR1 is LNHDA, CDR2 SQIVND, per germline (reference sequence). CDR3 loop: CASAKVTTGEQYF. CDR3 sequence (DNA): TGTGCCAGTGCCAAAGTCACAACGGGCGAGCAGTACTTC.

The rearrangement joins TRBV25-1 to TRBJ2-7, with 7 bases that match TRBD2. With V trimmed by 3 bases and J by 1 base, 6 bases remained unmatched. This CDR3 comprises 15 residues. Germline-derived CDR1 and CDR2 are MGHDK and SYGVNS. CDR3 in DNA: TGTGCCAGCAGTGATCGGCGGGAGCAATCCTACGAGCAGTACTTC. Its translation: CASSDRREQSYEQYF.